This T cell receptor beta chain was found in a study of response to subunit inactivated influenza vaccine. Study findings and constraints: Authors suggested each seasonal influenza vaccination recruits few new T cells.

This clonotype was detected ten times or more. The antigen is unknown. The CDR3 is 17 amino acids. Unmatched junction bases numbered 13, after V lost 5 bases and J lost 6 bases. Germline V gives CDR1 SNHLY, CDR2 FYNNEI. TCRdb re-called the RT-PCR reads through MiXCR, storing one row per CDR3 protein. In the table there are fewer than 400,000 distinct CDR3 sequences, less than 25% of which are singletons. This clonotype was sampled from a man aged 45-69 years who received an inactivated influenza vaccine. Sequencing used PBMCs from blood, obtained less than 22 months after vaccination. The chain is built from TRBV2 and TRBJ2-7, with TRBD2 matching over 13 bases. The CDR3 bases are TGTGCCAGCAGTTTTGACAGCGGACTAGCGGGAGAGGGCGAGCAGTACTTC. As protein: CASSFDSGLAGEGEQYF.